This T cell receptor beta chain was recovered during a study of cytomegalovirus exposure and HLA in healthy donors. Overall study context: Ancestry clustering placed roughly four fifths of some 400 genotyped donors in the Caucasian-associated cluster.

V was clipped by 1 base and J by 4 bases, with 19 bases between them. Germline V CDR1 and CDR2: LGHNA, YSLEER. The CDR3 has 17 residues. The study ran its PCR with 60 Vbeta and 13 Jbeta primers. The assay was immunoSEQ multiplex PCR, and TCRdb's table has in-frame clones only and misses some. The table has around 140,000 clones, roughly 9.6% seen once; the top ten hold about 6.7%. The TCR comes from a woman between 40 and 55 years old in good health and CMV-seropositive. The chain links TRBV4-3 to TRBJ1-1, with D maybe TRBD1 (6 bases). The sequencing sample was made of PBMCs. CDR3 sequence reads: CASSQVVSGGRGTEAFF. Written as DNA, the CDR3 is TGCGCCAGCAGCCAAGTAGTTTCGGGGGGCAGGGGCACTGAAGCTTTCTTT.